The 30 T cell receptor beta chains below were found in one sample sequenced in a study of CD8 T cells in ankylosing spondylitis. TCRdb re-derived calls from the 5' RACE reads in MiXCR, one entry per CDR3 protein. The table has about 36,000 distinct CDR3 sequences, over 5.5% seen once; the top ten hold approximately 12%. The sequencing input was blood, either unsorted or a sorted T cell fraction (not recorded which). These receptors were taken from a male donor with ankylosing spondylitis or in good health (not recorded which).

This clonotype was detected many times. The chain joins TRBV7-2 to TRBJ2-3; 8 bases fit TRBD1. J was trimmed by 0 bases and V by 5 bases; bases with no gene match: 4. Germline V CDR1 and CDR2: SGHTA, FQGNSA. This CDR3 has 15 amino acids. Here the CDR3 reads CASSLQGGSTDTQYF. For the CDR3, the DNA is TGTGCCAGCAGCCTACAGGGGGGCAGCACAGATACGCAGTATTTT.

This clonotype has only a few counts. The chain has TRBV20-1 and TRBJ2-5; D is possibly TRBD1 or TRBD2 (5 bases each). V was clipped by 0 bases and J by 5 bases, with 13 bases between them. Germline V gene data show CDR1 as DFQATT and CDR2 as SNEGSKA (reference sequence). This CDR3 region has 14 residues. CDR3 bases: TGCAGTGCTAGAGATCCCATCCGGGGCGAGACCCAGTACTTC. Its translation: CSARDPIRGETQYF.

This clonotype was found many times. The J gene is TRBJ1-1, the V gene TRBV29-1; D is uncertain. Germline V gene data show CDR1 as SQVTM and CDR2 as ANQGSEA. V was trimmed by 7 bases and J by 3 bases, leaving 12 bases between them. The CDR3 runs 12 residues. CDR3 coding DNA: TGCAGCGCTGGATCTGGCTACACTGAAGCTTTCTTT. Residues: CSAGSGYTEAFF.

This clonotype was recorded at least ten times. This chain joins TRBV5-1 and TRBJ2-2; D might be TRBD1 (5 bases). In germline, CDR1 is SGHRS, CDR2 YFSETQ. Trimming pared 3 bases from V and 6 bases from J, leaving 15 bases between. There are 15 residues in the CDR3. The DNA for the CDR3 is TGCGCCAGCAGCTCCGACAGACTTGGGCCCGGGGAGCTGTTTTTT. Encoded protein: CASSSDRLGPGELFF.

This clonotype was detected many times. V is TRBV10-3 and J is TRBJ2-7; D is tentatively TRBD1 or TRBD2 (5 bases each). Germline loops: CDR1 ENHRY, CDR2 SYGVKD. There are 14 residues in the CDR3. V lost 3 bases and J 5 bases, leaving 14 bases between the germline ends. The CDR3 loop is CAISDRDQLHEQYF. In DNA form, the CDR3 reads TGTGCCATCAGTGACCGGGACCAGCTTCACGAGCAGTACTTC.

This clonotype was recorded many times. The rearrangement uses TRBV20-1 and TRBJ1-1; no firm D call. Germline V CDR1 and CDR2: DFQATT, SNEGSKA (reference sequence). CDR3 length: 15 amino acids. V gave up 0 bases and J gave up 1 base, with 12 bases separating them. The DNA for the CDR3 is TGCAGTGCTAGAGATCTCGCCCGGGGGAACACTGAAGCTTTCTTT. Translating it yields CSARDLARGNTEAFF.

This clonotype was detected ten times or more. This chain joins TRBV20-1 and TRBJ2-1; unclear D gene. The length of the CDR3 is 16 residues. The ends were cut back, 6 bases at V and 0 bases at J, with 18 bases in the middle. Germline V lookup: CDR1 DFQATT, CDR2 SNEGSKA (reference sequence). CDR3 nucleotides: TGCAGTGCCTCTCATTTGCACACAAGCTCCTACAATGAGCAGTTCTTC. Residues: CSASHLHTSSYNEQFF.

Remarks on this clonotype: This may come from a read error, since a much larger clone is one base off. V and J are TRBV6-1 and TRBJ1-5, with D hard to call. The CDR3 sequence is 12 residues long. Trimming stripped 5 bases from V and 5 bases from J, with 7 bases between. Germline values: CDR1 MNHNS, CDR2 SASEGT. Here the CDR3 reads CASSWAYQPQHF. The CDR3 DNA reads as TGTGCCAGCAGTTGGGCGTATCAGCCCCAGCATTTT.

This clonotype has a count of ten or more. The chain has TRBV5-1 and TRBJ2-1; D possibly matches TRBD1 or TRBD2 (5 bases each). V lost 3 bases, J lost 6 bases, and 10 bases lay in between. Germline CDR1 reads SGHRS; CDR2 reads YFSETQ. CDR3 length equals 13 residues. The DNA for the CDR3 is TGCGCCAGCAGCTCGGGACGGGCCAATGAGCAGTTCTTC. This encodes CASSSGRANEQFF.

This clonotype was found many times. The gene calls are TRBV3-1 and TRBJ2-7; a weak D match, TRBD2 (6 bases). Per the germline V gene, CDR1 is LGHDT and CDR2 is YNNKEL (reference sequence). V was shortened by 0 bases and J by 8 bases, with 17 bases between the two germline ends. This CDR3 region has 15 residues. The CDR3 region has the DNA TGTGCCAGCAGCCAAGAATTTGGGGCTAGCGTTAAGCAGTACTTC. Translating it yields CASSQEFGASVKQYF.

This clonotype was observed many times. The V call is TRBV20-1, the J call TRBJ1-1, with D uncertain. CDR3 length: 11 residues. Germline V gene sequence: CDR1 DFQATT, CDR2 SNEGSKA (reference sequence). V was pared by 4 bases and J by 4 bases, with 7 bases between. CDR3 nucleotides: TGCAGTGCTACACTGTCCACTGAAGCTTTCTTT. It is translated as CSATLSTEAFF.

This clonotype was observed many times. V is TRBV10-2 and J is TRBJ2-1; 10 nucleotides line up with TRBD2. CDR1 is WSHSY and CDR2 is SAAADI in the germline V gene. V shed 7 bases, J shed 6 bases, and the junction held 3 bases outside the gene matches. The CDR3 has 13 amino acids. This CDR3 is CASKLAGSNEQFF. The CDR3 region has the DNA TGCGCCAGCAAACTAGCGGGGTCCAATGAGCAGTTCTTC.

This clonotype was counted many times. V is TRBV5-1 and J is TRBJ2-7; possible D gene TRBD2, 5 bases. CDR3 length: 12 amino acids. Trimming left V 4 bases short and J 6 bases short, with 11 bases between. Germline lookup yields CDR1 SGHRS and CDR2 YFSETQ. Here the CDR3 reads CASSLERAEQYF. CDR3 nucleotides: TGCGCCAGCAGCCTCGAGAGGGCCGAGCAGTACTTC.

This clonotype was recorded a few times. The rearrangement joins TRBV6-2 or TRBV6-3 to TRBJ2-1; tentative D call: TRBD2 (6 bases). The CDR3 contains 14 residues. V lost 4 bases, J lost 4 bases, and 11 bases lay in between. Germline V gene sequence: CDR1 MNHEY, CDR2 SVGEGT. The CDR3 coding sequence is TGTGCCAGCAGTTCGGGACTGGAATACAATGAGCAGTTCTTC. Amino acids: CASSSGLEYNEQFF.

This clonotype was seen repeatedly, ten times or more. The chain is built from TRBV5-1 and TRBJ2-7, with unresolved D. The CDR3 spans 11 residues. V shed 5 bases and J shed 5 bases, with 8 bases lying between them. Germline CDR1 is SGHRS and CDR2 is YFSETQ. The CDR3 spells CASRSVDEQYF. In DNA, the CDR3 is TGCGCCAGCAGGTCCGTCGACGAGCAGTACTTC.

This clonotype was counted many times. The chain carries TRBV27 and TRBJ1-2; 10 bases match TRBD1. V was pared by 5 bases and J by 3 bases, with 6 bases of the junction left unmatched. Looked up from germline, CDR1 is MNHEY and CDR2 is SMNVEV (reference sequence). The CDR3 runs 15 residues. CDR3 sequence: CASSPSGTGDYGYTF. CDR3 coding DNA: TGTGCCAGCAGTCCGTCCGGGACAGGGGACTATGGCTACACCTTC.

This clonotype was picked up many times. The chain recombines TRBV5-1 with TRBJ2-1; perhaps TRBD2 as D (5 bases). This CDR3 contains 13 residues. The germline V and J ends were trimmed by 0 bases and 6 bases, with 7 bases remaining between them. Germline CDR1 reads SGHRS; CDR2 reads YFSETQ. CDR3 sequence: CASSLGGFNEQFF. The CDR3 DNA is TGCGCCAGCAGCTTGGGAGGGTTCAATGAGCAGTTCTTC.

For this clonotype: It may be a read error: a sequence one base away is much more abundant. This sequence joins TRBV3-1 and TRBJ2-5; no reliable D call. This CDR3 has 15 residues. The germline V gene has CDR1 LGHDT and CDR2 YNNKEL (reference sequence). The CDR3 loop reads CATSYYLPTQETQYF. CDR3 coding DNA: TGTGCCACCAGCTATTACCTCCCGACCCAAGAGACCCAGTACTTC.

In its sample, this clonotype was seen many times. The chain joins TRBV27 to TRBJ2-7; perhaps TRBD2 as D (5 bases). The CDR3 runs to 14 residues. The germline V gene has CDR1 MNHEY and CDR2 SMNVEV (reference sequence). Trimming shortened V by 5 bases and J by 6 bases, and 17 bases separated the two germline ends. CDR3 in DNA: TGTGCCAGCAGTCCTCTCGAGGGATGGGTCGAGCAGTACTTC. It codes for CASSPLEGWVEQYF.

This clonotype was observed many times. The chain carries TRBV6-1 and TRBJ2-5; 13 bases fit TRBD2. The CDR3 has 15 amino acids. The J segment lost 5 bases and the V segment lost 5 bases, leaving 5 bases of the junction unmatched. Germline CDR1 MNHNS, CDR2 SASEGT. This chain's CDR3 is CASSRTSGRAETQYF. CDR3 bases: TGTGCCAGCAGTCGGACTAGCGGGAGAGCCGAGACCCAGTACTTC.

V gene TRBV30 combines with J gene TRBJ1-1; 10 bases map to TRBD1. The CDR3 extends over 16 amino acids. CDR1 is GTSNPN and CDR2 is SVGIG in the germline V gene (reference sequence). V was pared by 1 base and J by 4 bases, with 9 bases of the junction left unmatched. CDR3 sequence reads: CAWSARWGTGATEAFF. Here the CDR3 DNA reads TGTGCCTGGAGTGCCCGCTGGGGGACAGGGGCCACTGAAGCTTTCTTT. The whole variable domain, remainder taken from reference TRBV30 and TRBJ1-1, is SQTIHQWPATLVQPVGSPLSLECTVEGTSNPNLYWYRQAAGRGLQLLFYSVGIGQISSEVPQNLSASRPQDRQFILSSKKLLLSDSGFYLCAWSARWGTGATEAFFGQGTRLTVV.

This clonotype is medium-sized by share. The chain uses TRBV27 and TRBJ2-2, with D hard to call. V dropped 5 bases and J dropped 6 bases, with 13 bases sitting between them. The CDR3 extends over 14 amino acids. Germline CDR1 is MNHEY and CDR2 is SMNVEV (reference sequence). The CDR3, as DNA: TGTGCCAGCAGTCTCCGGGTCCAACCCGGGGAGCTGTTTTTT. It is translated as CASSLRVQPGELFF.

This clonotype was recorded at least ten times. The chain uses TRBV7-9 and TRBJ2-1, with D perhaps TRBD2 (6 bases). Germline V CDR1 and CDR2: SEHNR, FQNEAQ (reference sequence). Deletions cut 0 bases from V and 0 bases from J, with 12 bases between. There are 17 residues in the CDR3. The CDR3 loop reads CASSLASAGSSYNEQFF. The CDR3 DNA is TGTGCCAGCAGCTTAGCGTCAGCGGGCAGCTCCTACAATGAGCAGTTCTTC.

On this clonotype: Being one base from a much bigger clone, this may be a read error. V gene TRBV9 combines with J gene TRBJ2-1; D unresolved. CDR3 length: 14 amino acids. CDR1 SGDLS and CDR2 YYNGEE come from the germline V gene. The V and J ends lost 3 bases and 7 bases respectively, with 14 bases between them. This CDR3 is CASSAFVASNEQFF. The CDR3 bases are TGTGCCAGCAGCGCCTTCGTGGCATCGAATGAGCAGTTCTTC.

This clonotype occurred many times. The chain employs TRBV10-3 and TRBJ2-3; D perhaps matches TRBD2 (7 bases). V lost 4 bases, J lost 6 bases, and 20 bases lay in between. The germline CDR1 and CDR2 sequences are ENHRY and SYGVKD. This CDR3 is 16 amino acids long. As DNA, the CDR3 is TGTGCCATCAGTGGCACAACCGGGGGGCGGAGGGATACGCAGTATTTT. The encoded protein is CAISGTTGGRRDTQYF.

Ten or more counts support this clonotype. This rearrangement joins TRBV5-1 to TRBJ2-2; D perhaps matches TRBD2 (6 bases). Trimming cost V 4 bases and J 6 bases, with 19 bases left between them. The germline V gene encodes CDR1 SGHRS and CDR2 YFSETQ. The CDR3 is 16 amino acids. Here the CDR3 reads CASSPGVYQAPGELFF. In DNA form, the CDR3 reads TGCGCCAGCAGCCCGGGGGTCTACCAAGCCCCCGGGGAGCTGTTTTTT.

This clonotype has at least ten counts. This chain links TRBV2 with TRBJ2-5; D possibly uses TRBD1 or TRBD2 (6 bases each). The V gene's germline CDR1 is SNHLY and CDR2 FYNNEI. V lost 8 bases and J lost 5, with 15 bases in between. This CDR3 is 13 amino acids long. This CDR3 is CASLQQGGETQYF. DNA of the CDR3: TGTGCCAGCCTACAACAGGGAGGCGAGACCCAGTACTTC.

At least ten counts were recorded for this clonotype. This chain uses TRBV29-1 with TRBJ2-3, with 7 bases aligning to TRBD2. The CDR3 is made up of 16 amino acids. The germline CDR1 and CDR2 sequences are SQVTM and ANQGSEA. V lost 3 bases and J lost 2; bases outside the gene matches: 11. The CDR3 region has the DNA TGCAGCGTTGACGGTGAGGGGAGCGGGGCCACAGATACGCAGTATTTT. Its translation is CSVDGEGSGATDTQYF.

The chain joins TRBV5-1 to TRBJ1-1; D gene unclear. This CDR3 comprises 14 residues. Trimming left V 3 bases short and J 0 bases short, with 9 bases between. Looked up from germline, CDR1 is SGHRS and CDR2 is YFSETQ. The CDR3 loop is CASSSNTLNTEAFF. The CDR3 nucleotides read TGCGCCAGCAGCTCCAATACACTGAACACTGAAGCTTTCTTT. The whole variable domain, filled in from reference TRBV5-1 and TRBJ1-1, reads KAGVTQTPRYLIKTRGQQVTLSCSPISGHRSVSWYQQTPGQGLQFLFEYFSETQRNKGNFPGRFSGRQFSNSRSEMNVSTLELGDSALYLCASSSNTLNTEAFFGQGTRLTVV.

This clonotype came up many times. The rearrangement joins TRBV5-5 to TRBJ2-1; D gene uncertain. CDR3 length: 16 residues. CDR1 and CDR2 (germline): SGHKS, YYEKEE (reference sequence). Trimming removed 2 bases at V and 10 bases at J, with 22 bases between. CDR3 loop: CASSLSSGLHGEEQFF. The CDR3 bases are TGTGCCAGCAGCTTAAGTAGTGGCCTCCACGGCGAGGAGCAGTTCTTC.